This TCR beta chain was identified in a study of shared clonotypes between healthy human individuals. About the research overall: In total, the donors were a couple of women and a few men aged 18 to 49.

Assay used: immunoSEQ multiplex PCR; TCRdb lists only in-frame clones, some missing. The sample holds 2 million to 2.5 million clones, approximately 94% seen once. The receptor was derived from a young man in good health. Sequenced input: naive CD4+ T cells sorted from blood. As for subset: CD45RA+ positively selected.

CDR3 in DNA: TGTGCCAGCAGCCCTCTAGCGCTGAACACCGGGGAGCTGTTTTTT. This sequence encodes CASSPLALNTGELFF. V and J are TRBV7-2 and TRBJ2-2; possibly TRBD2 for D (6 bases). Trimming pared 5 bases from V and 1 base from J, leaving 11 bases between. Germline-derived CDR1 and CDR2 are SGHTA and FQGNSA. CDR3 length: 15 residues. The variable domain in full, completed from reference TRBV7-2 and TRBJ2-2, reads GAGVSQSPSNKVTEKGKDVELRCDPISGHTALYWYRQSLGQGLEFLIYFQGNSAPDKSGLPSDRFSAERTGGSVSTLTIQRTQQEDSAVYLCASSPLALNTGELFFGEGSRLTVL.